These 19 T cell receptor beta chains came from one sample sequenced in a study of beta chain features in type 1 diabetes. Whole-study results and caveats: Across all four CD4+ subsets, people with type 1 diabetes showed modestly shorter TCRB CDR3s.

Sequencing targeted expressed TCRB transcripts, as all isolated RNA had been reverse transcribed. Data came from immunoSEQ multiplex PCR; TCRdb stores just in-frame clones and leaves some out. The profile shows about 340,000 clones, approximately 9.9% of them singletons. No antigens are known for them. Specimen: central memory CD4+ T cells from blood. The receptors stem from a man younger than 45 with type 1 diabetes.

The genes are TRBV29-1 and TRBJ2-2; 7 bases map to TRBD2. Germline-derived CDR1 and CDR2 are SQVTM and ANQGSEA. The CDR3 extends over 14 amino acids. After removal of 6 bases from V and 1 base from J, the junction contained 5 bases not matched to a gene. The CDR3 reads CSVVGGRNTGELFF. In DNA, the CDR3 is TGCAGCGTGGTGGGCGGGAGGAACACCGGGGAGCTGTTTTTT.

This clone turned up a few times. The chain is built from TRBV2 and TRBJ1-4; 8 nucleotides align to TRBD1. Germline V gives CDR1 SNHLY, CDR2 FYNNEI. The CDR3 has 13 amino acids. Losses at the gene ends were 6 bases for V and 7 bases for J; bases not matched to a gene: 4. CDR3 DNA sequence: TGTGCCAGCAGCCCGGACAGGGCTGAAAAACTGTTTTTT. Its protein is CASSPDRAEKLFF.

This chain links TRBV2 with TRBJ2-7; D gene uncertain. The V and J ends lost 5 bases and 0 bases respectively, with 2 bases between them. The CDR3 is 11 amino acids. Germline loops: CDR1 SNHLY, CDR2 FYNNEI. This CDR3 reads CASSYSYEQYF. The CDR3 nucleotides are TGTGCCAGCAGTTACTCCTACGAGCAGTACTTC. The full variable domain, rest sourced from reference TRBV2 and TRBJ2-7, is EPEVTQTPSHQVTQMGQEVILRCVPISNHLYFYWYRQILGQKVEFLVSFYNNEISEKSEIFDDQFSVERPDGSNFTLKIRSTKLEDSAMYFCASSYSYEQYFGPGTRLTVT.

In this sample, this clone turned up a few times. The V call is TRBV7-9, the J call TRBJ2-2; no reliable D call. The germline V and J ends were trimmed by 4 bases and 4 bases, with 13 bases remaining between them. CDR3 length: 15 residues. Germline loops: CDR1 SEHNR, CDR2 FQNEAQ (reference sequence). The CDR3 sequence: CASSSVGGSTGELFF. In DNA, the CDR3 is TGTGCCAGCAGCTCCGTGGGCGGTAGCACCGGGGAGCTGTTTTTT.

This clone was detected only a few times. V is TRBV9 and J is TRBJ2-1; D unresolved. Germline assignment: CDR1 SGDLS and CDR2 YYNGEE. Trimming took off 1 base at V and 6 bases at J, with 8 bases between the two ends. This CDR3 has 13 residues. CDR3 in DNA: TGTGCCAGCAGCGTATCGGCCCTCAATGAGCAGTTCTTC. Translated: CASSVSALNEQFF.

This clone is a singleton in its sample. The chain recombines TRBV27 with TRBJ1-1; TRBD1 aligns across 10 bases. Trimming cost V 4 bases and J 0 bases; bases outside gene matches: 8. This CDR3 contains 17 residues. Per the germline V gene, CDR1 is MNHEY and CDR2 is SMNVEV (reference sequence). The CDR3 bases are TGTGCCAGCAGTTCCAGGGTGGGACAGGGGATGAACACTGAAGCTTTCTTT. This codes for CASSSRVGQGMNTEAFF.

The genes are TRBV6-5 and TRBJ1-4; weak D call: TRBD1 (5 bases). The CDR3 spans 15 residues. CDR1 and CDR2 from the germline V gene are MNHEY and SVGAGI. V gave up 6 bases and J gave up 5 bases, with 16 bases separating them. CDR3 in amino acids: CASRGREGPNEKLFF. CDR3 coding DNA: TGTGCCAGCAGGGGACGGGAGGGGCCCAATGAAAAACTGTTTTTT.

This clone has a handful of counts. V gene TRBV4-3 combines with J gene TRBJ2-7; 12 bases map to TRBD1. The CDR3 is made up of 13 amino acids. Trimming cost V 1 base and J 9 bases; bases outside gene matches: 1. Germline CDR1 is LGHNA and CDR2 is YSLEER. For the CDR3, the DNA is TGCGCCAGCAGCCAAGGGGACAGGGGGCGGCAGTACTTC. Amino acid sequence: CASSQGDRGRQYF.

The V call is TRBV27, the J call TRBJ2-3; 11 bases align to TRBD2. The length of the CDR3 is 18 residues. V was pared by 3 bases and J by 5 bases, with 13 bases of the junction left unmatched. The germline CDR1 and CDR2 sequences are MNHEY and SMNVEV (reference sequence). The CDR3 here is CASSLLRPGTSGLDTQYF. CDR3 DNA sequence: TGTGCCAGCAGTTTGCTGAGACCCGGGACTAGCGGACTAGATACGCAGTATTTT.

V gene TRBV19 combines with J gene TRBJ1-2; D uncertain. In germline, CDR1 is LNHDA, CDR2 SQIVND (reference sequence). The CDR3 has 15 residues. With 3 bases removed from V and 4 bases from J, the gap between germline ends came to 15 bases. CDR3 region: CASSITSLQIYGYTF. The CDR3 DNA reads TGTGCCAGTAGTATTACCAGCCTACAGATCTATGGCTACACCTTC.

This clone was picked up a small number of times. This rearrangement joins TRBV5-6 to TRBJ1-1, with 9 positions matching TRBD1. This CDR3 spans 14 amino acids. Germline values: CDR1 SGHDT, CDR2 YYEEEE. The V segment lost 3 bases and the J segment 0 bases; nucleotides outside the gene matches: 0. The CDR3 DNA is TGTGCCAGCAGCTGGGACAGGGTGAACACTGAAGCTTTCTTT. Its translation: CASSWDRVNTEAFF.

V gene TRBV7-9 combines with J gene TRBJ2-2, with 7 nucleotides matching TRBD1. V was pared by 5 bases and J by 0 bases, with 9 bases of the junction left unmatched. The CDR3 is 17 amino acids. Germline V lookup: CDR1 SEHNR, CDR2 FQNEAQ (reference sequence). CDR3 sequence reads: CASSTPPGTANTGELFF. The DNA for the CDR3 is TGTGCCAGCAGCACCCCCCCCGGGACAGCGAACACCGGGGAGCTGTTTTTT.

This clone has a handful of counts. The V and J genes are TRBV2 and TRBJ2-7; the D call may be TRBD1 or TRBD2 (6 bases each). Germline V CDR1 and CDR2: SNHLY, FYNNEI. This CDR3 spans 14 amino acids. Trimming left V 9 bases short and J 3 bases short, with 18 bases between. Written as DNA, the CDR3 is TGTGCCAGTCAAGGGGGACTCCTGAGCTACGAGCAGTACTTC. It encodes CASQGGLLSYEQYF. Together with reference TRBV2 and TRBJ2-7, the CDR3 gives the full variable domain: EPEVTQTPSHQVTQMGQEVILRCVPISNHLYFYWYRQILGQKVEFLVSFYNNEISEKSEIFDDQFSVERPDGSNFTLKIRSTKLEDSAMYFCASQGGLLSYEQYFGPGTRLTVT.

This clone was counted at least ten times. V usage is TRBV7-9 and J usage is TRBJ1-2; D ambiguous. V dropped 8 bases and J dropped 3 bases, with 10 bases sitting between them. Germline V CDR1 and CDR2: SEHNR, FQNEAQ (reference sequence). The length of the CDR3 is 12 residues. CDR3 amino acids: CASEVTDYGYTF. The CDR3 DNA sequence: TGTGCCAGCGAGGTCACGGACTATGGCTACACCTTC.

This clone was detected only a few times. The V call is TRBV20-1, the J call TRBJ1-4; D gene ambiguous. The CDR3 spans 10 residues. The V gene's germline CDR1 is DFQATT and CDR2 SNEGSKA (reference sequence). Trimming left V 6 bases short and J 4 bases short, with 3 bases between. The chain's CDR3 is CSALNEKLFF. The CDR3 DNA follows: TGCAGTGCCCTTAATGAAAAACTGTTTTTT.

The chain couples TRBV5-1 to TRBJ2-5; D is perhaps TRBD1 (6 bases). With 5 bases removed from V and 5 bases from J, the gap between germline ends came to 19 bases. CDR1 and CDR2 from the germline V gene are SGHRS and YFSETQ. There are 15 residues in the CDR3. CDR3 amino acids: CASRDSQGGAETQYF. DNA for the CDR3: TGCGCCAGCAGGGACTCACAGGGTGGCGCGGAGACCCAGTACTTC.

The sample holds a few counts of this clone. Other DNA sequences in the sample encode the same CDR3. The rearrangement joins TRBV29-1 to TRBJ2-7; TRBD1 matches at 7 bases. The junction had 3 bases not matched to a gene; V was cut back by 4 bases and J by 3 bases. Germline V gives CDR1 SQVTM, CDR2 ANQGSEA. The CDR3 spans 12 residues. In DNA form, the CDR3 reads TGCAGCGTTGGACAGGGAAGCTACGAGCAGTACTTC. Amino acids: CSVGQGSYEQYF.

This clone was observed a few times. Other DNA sequences in this specimen translate into the identical CDR3. The chain uses TRBV2 and TRBJ1-5; the D is unclear. CDR1 and CDR2 (germline): SNHLY, FYNNEI. This CDR3 is built from 15 residues. V was trimmed by 3 bases and J by 2 bases, leaving 11 bases between them. CDR3 coding DNA: TGTGCCAGCAGTGAGGGCCCCAAGGGCAATCAGCCCCAGCATTTT. Encoded protein: CASSEGPKGNQPQHF. Supplemented by reference TRBV2 and TRBJ1-5, the full variable domain reads EPEVTQTPSHQVTQMGQEVILRCVPISNHLYFYWYRQILGQKVEFLVSFYNNEISEKSEIFDDQFSVERPDGSNFTLKIRSTKLEDSAMYFCASSEGPKGNQPQHFGDGTRLSIL.

This clone has just one count. V and J are TRBV7-2 and TRBJ1-1; tentative D call: TRBD1 (5 bases). V lost 0 bases, J lost 4 bases, and 12 bases lay in between. The CDR3 is 15 residues long. Germline lookup yields CDR1 SGHTA and CDR2 FQGNSA. As DNA, the CDR3 is TGTGCCAGCAGCTTAGCGCAGGGCGACGGCACTGAAGCTTTCTTT. The encoded protein is CASSLAQGDGTEAFF.